Each of the 19 T cell receptor beta chains below was sequenced from the same sample in a study of cytomegalovirus exposure and HLA in healthy donors. PCR involved 60 Vbeta and 13 Jbeta primers. TCRdb's copy holds only in-frame clones and misses some; the assay was immunoSEQ multiplex PCR. The sample shows around 140,000 clones, approximately 87% of them seen only once. Sample: PBMCs. The receptors shown here come from a man aged 40-50 years in good health and CMV-seronegative.

As DNA, the CDR3 is TGTGCCAGCAGCTCTCGACAGGGGATAGCAAACACCATATATTTT. Amino acids: CASSSRQGIANTIYF. The gene calls are TRBV7-2 and TRBJ1-3; 8 bases fit TRBD1. Germline loops: CDR1 SGHTA, CDR2 FQGNSA. This CDR3 comprises 15 residues. V was pared by 4 bases and J by 6 bases, with 8 bases of the junction left unmatched.

This CDR3 is CASALHRGPVLNTEAFF. CDR3 coding DNA: TGTGCTAGTGCCTTACACAGGGGTCCAGTCTTGAACACTGAAGCTTTCTTT. This rearrangement joins TRBV12-5 to TRBJ1-1; 7 nucleotides agree with TRBD1. With V trimmed by 7 bases and J by 0 bases, 14 bases remained unmatched. The CDR3 runs to 17 residues. Germline CDR1 is LGHNT and CDR2 is FRNRAP. Combining the CDR3 with reference TRBV12-5 and TRBJ1-1 gives the whole variable domain DARVTQTPRHKVTEMGQEVTMRCQPILGHNTVFWYRQTMMQGLELLAYFRNRAPLDDSGMPKDRFSAEMPDATLATLKIQPSEPRDSAVYFCASALHRGPVLNTEAFFGQGTRLTVV.

There are a few counts of this clone. The J gene is TRBJ2-7, the V gene TRBV9; D gene uncertain. This CDR3 comprises 13 residues. V lost 0 bases and J 6 bases, leaving 10 bases between the germline ends. The germline V gene encodes CDR1 SGDLS and CDR2 YYNGEE. CDR3 amino acids: CASSVASSSEQYF. The CDR3 nucleotides are TGTGCCAGCAGCGTAGCTAGTAGTAGCGAGCAGTACTTC.

Turning to this clone: Other DNA sequences in this sample translate to the same CDR3. This chain connects TRBV4-2 to TRBJ2-5; maybe TRBD2 (6 bases). CDR1 is LGHNA, CDR2 YNFKEQ, per germline. With 1 base removed from V and 2 bases from J, the gap between germline ends came to 11 bases. The length of the CDR3 is 15 residues. The DNA for the CDR3 is TGTGCCAGCAGCCAAGGAACTGGGACTCAAGAGACCCAGTACTTC. Translating gives CASSQGTGTQETQYF.

J is TRBJ2-3 and V is TRBV7-3, with TRBD1 matching over 8 bases. The CDR3 is 14 amino acids. J lost 2 bases, V lost 5 bases, and 3 bases had no gene match. Germline V gene lookup returns CDR1 SGHTA and CDR2 FQGTGA. CDR3: CASSPDRATDTQYF. In nucleotides, the CDR3 is TGTGCCAGCAGCCCGGACAGGGCCACAGATACGCAGTATTTT.

The chain recombines TRBV4-1 with TRBJ1-5; a weak D match, TRBD1 (5 bases). From germline, CDR1 is MGHRA and CDR2 YSYEKL. The CDR3 spans 15 residues. V was cut by 1 base and J by 5 bases, with 12 bases left in between. The CDR3, as DNA: TGCGCCAGCAGCCAAGTAGTCAGGGCGGATCAGCCCCAGCATTTT. Translating gives CASSQVVRADQPQHF.

The CDR3 DNA follows: TGTGCCAGCAGCTTCCAGGGGACCTTCGGTGAGCAGTACTTC. Translation gives CASSFQGTFGEQYF. The V and J genes are TRBV7-2 and TRBJ2-7; D is perhaps TRBD1 (6 bases). The CDR3 covers 14 residues. Germline-derived CDR1 and CDR2 are SGHTA and FQGNSA. Deletions cut 3 bases from V and 7 bases from J, with 16 bases between.

This chain joins TRBV7-9 and TRBJ2-5; 10 bases line up with TRBD2. The J call is uncertain, as TRBJ2-7 better fits the DNA end. Germline-derived CDR1 and CDR2 are SEHNR and FQNEAQ (reference sequence). This CDR3 has 16 amino acids. CDR3 coding DNA: TGTGCCAGCAGCCGAGGGATCCTAGCGGGAGACTCCGAGCAGTACTTC. Translation: CASSRGILAGDSEQYF.

The V and J genes are TRBV6-5 and TRBJ2-3; D is unclear. CDR3 size: 14 residues. CDR1 and CDR2 from the germline V gene are MNHEY and SVGAGI. V lost 0 bases and J lost 4, with 8 bases in between. The CDR3 region has the DNA TGTGCCAGCAGTTACTCGCCGGTGGCAGATACGCAGTATTTT. Protein sequence: CASSYSPVADTQYF.

The sample holds one count of this clone. This chain uses TRBV19 with TRBJ2-1, with D unclear. CDR1 is LNHDA, CDR2 SQIVND, per germline (reference sequence). The CDR3 runs 15 residues. Trimming removed 0 bases at V and 9 bases at J, with 15 bases between. As DNA, the CDR3 is TGTGCCAGTAGTATAGAAGAAAACTACGTTTTTGAGCAGTTCTTC. It codes for CASSIEENYVFEQFF.

This clone was seen a single time. Sequence at one end of the junction differs from germline and may be a read error. The chain is built from TRBV7-9 and TRBJ2-1; D is perhaps TRBD1 (5 bases). CDR1 and CDR2 from the germline V gene are SEHNR and FQNEAQ (reference sequence). CDR3 size: 13 residues. Here the CDR3 DNA reads TGTTCCAGCAGCTTAGAAGCAACCAGGGTTCAGTTCTTC. Amino acid sequence: CSSSLEATRVQFF.

The chain employs TRBV14 and TRBJ2-1; a weak D match, TRBD2 (5 bases). The V end was cut by 1 base, the J end by 9 bases, with 13 bases between. This CDR3 contains 14 residues. In germline, CDR1 is SGHDN, CDR2 FVKESK. In nucleotides, the CDR3 is TGTGCCAGCAGCCAAGGGACTCGCGCAAGTGAGCAGTTCTTC. Its protein product is CASSQGTRASEQFF.

This chain uses TRBV19 with TRBJ1-1; perhaps TRBD1 as D (5 bases). The V and J ends lost 0 bases and 2 bases respectively, with 10 bases between them. Per germline, CDR1 LNHDA and CDR2 SQIVND (reference sequence). This CDR3 is 15 amino acids long. Here the CDR3 DNA reads TGTGCCAGTAGTATAGATCTTGGACACAACACTGAAGCTTTCTTT. The encoded protein is CASSIDLGHNTEAFF. Filled out from reference TRBV19 and TRBJ1-1, the complete variable domain reads DGGITQSPKYLFRKEGQNVTLSCEQNLNHDAMYWYRQDPGQGLRLIYYSQIVNDFQKGDIAEGYSVSREKKESFPLTVTSAQKNPTAFYLCASSIDLGHNTEAFFGQGTRLTVV.

This chain links TRBV29-1 with TRBJ1-5; 8 bases map to TRBD1. The DNA end is a closer match to TRBJ2-3, so the J assignment may be wrong. Per germline, CDR1 SQVTM and CDR2 ANQGSEA. The CDR3 length is 15 residues. CDR3 bases: TGCAGCGTCGTCTCGGAGACAGGGGCAGATCAGCCCCAGTATTTT. This translates into CSVVSETGADQPQYF.

This clone has only a few counts. The V and J genes are TRBV28 and TRBJ2-7; D gene uncertain. CDR3 length: 14 amino acids. In germline, CDR1 is MDHEN, CDR2 SYDVKM. V shed 8 bases and J shed 3 bases, with 17 bases lying between them. The CDR3: CASVKTGTFYEQYF. In DNA, the CDR3 is TGTGCCAGCGTCAAGACGGGTACCTTCTACGAGCAGTACTTC. Based on the CDR3 plus reference TRBV28 and TRBJ2-7, the full variable domain is DVKVTQSSRYLVKRTGEKVFLECVQDMDHENMFWYRQDPGLGLRLIYFSYDVKMKEKGDIPEGYSVSREKKERFSLILESASTNQTSMYLCASVKTGTFYEQYFGPGTRLTVT.

The genes are TRBV27 and TRBJ1-2; possible D gene TRBD1, 5 bases. This CDR3 is built from 16 residues. CDR1 is MNHEY and CDR2 is SMNVEV in the germline V gene (reference sequence). V lost 5 bases and J 4 bases, leaving 20 bases between the germline ends. The chain's CDR3 is CASSPRADRAVYGYTF. The CDR3 DNA follows: TGTGCCAGCAGTCCGAGAGCCGACAGAGCCGTCTATGGCTACACCTTC.

The chain employs TRBV7-2 and TRBJ2-2, with a tentative D call TRBD2 (5 bases). The CDR3 covers 17 residues. Trimming removed 0 bases at V and 0 bases at J, with 11 bases between. CDR1 and CDR2 from the germline V gene are SGHTA and FQGNSA. The CDR3 nucleotides are TGTGCCAGCAGCTTAGCGGAGGTTCCCTCGAACACCGGGGAGCTGTTTTTT. Protein: CASSLAEVPSNTGELFF.

The V call is TRBV27, the J call TRBJ2-3; a weak D match, TRBD1 (7 bases). The CDR3 runs 13 residues. CDR1 is MNHEY, CDR2 SMNVEV, per germline (reference sequence). Deletions cut 10 bases from V and 0 bases from J, with 11 bases between. Written as DNA, the CDR3 is TGTGCCACAGGGGGGCCTAGCACAGATACGCAGTATTTT. As protein: CATGGPSTDTQYF.

V gene TRBV7-9 combines with J gene TRBJ1-1; 7 bases fit TRBD1. The CDR3 runs to 15 residues. CDR1 and CDR2 from the germline V gene are SEHNR and FQNEAQ (reference sequence). The trim removed 4 bases at V and 1 base at J, leaving 6 bases unmatched. CDR3 in DNA: TGTGCCAGCAGCTCCCGACAGGGCACGAACACTGAAGCTTTCTTT. As protein: CASSSRQGTNTEAFF. The full variable domain, completed using reference TRBV7-9 and TRBJ1-1, is DTGVSQNPRHKITKRGQNVTFRCDPISEHNRLYWYRQTLGQGPEFLTYFQNEAQLEKSRLLSDRFSAERPKGSFSTLEIQRTEQGDSAMYLCASSSRQGTNTEAFFGQGTRLTVV.